This T cell receptor (beta chain) was recovered during a study of shared T cell receptors in the human thymus. Unmatched junction bases numbered 20, after V lost 8 bases and J lost 1 base. This CDR3 is built from 20 residues. Germline V CDR1 and CDR2: SQVTM, ANQGSEA. TCRdb's table, derived via immunoSEQ multiplex PCR, lists solely in-frame clones and lacks some. In the table there are hundreds of thousands of clones, 88% of which are singletons. Another study also made use of these data, one on human thymus T cells. From that report: Thymic repertoires overlap heavily among unrelated individuals, related research has reported.

V is TRBV29-1 and J is TRBJ2-3, with 14 bases lining up with TRBD2. Source material: thymocytes. This clonotype originated in a boy under two years old with a congenital heart defect. The DNA of the CDR3 is TGCAGCCCAATGCTCATCTCCGGGACTAGCGGGAGTCGTCGCACAGATACGCAGTATTTT. Protein: CSPMLISGTSGSRRTDTQYF.